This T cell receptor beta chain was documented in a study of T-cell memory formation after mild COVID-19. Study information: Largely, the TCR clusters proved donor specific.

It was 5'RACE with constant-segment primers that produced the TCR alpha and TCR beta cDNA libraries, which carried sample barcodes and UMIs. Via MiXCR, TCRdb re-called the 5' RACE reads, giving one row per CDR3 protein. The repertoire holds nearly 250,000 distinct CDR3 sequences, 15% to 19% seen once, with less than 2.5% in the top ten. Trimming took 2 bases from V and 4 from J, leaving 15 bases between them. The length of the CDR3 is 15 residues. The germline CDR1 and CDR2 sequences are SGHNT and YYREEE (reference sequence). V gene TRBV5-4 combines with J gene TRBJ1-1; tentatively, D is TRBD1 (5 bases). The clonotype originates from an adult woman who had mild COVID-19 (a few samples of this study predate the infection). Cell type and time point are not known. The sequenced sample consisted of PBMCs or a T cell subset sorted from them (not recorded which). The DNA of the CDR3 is TGTGCCAGCAGCTTACGGGGCCATCGGGGCACTGAAGCTTTCTTT. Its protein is CASSLRGHRGTEAFF. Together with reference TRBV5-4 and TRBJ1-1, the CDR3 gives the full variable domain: ETGVTQSPTHLIKTRGQQVTLRCSSQSGHNTVSWYQQALGQGPQFIFQYYREEENGRGNFPPRFSGLQFPNYSSELNVNALELDDSALYLCASSLRGHRGTEAFFGQGTRLTVV.